This is a list of T cell receptor beta chains from one sample in a study of Graves' ophthalmopathy and Graves' hyperthyroidism. One entry per CDR3 protein results from TCRdb running MiXCR on the multiplex PCR reads. The table has about 740,000 distinct CDR3 sequences, roughly two fifths seen once. Sample: peripheral blood. The origin of the receptors is an adult man with Graves' ophthalmopathy. The conserved cysteine and the conserved F or W are not part of the CDR3 here.

j_call v_call cdr3_aa
TRBJ2-7 TRBV29-1 SVEGARNEQY
TRBJ1-2 TRBV25-1 ASSRSSGGMMGGYT
TRBJ2-2 TRBV7-9 ASSPRNGVNTGELF
TRBJ1-5 TRBV15 AISGIRGQPQH
TRBJ2-7 TRBV5-6 ASSLGPQGYEQY
TRBJ1-1 TRBV29-1 SVRSGGNGEAF
TRBJ2-2 TRBV25-1 ASSYGLAGWENTGELF
TRBJ1-4 TRBV25-1 ASSFGTGITTNEKLF
TRBJ1-5 TRBV24-1 ASIPGQASLPQH
TRBJ2-7 TRBV7-9 ASSLKVLGGHERY
TRBJ1-2 TRBV29-1 SVVKDRQGNNYGYT
TRBJ1-6 TRBV7-9 ASSLMGFGSPLH
TRBJ1-4 TRBV25-1 ASEENGGTNEKLF
TRBJ1-2 TRBV15 ATSRVRRDRGDGYT
TRBJ2-2 TRBV24-1 ATAPEGVFRNTGELF
TRBJ2-2 TRBV19 ATAAMRGGAGELF
TRBJ2-1 TRBV24-1 ATSDEQGYEQF
TRBJ1-1 TRBV7-9 ASRGEGNTEAF
TRBJ2-5 TRBV29-1 SVELGEGTGETQY
TRBJ2-7 TRBV10-3 AIRQTSTYEQY
TRBJ1-1 TRBV29-1 SRRQGDAEAF
TRBJ1-1 TRBV2 ASSDLAVNTEAF
TRBJ1-5 TRBV7-6 ASSFQGSQPRH
TRBJ2-3 TRBV29-1 SARGLTDTQY
TRBJ1-2 TRBV10-3 ASTSSEDRYGYT
TRBJ1-4 TRBV11-2 ASSLRQTQEKLF
TRBJ1-2 TRBV10-3 AITRDSSYGYT
TRBJ1-1 TRBV10-3 ASRDGGARPNIEAF
TRBJ1-3 TRBV2 ASSGDRAGNTIY
TRBJ2-7 TRBV29-1 SVRTGSHPGLAEYEQY
TRBJ1-5 TRBV7-9 ASSLEGVRQPQH
TRBJ2-7 TRBV19 ASSFRTAEGNEQY
TRBJ1-2 TRBV5-1 ASSSEIGHGGYT
TRBJ1-4 TRBV7-9 ASSFLGEKLF
TRBJ1-6 TRBV20-1 SARPADRDNSPLH
TRBJ2-2 TRBV5-5 ATGQGAKTGELF
TRBJ2-5 TRBV19 ASSIGGQFGAQY
TRBJ1-2 TRBV19 ASNPRDRGFYGYT
TRBJ1-5 TRBV12-3/TRBV12-4 ASSSGKYGNQPQH
TRBJ1-2 TRBV7-6 ASSRDRGSGHT
TRBJ1-4 TRBV6-6 ASSYLLGRPNEKLF
TRBJ1-2 TRBV2 ASSAHRDSYGYT
TRBJ1-2 TRBV20-1 SARVPLIVQGGYT
TRBJ2-7 TRBV28 ASNQQISYEQY
TRBJ2-7 TRBV20-1 SASGSSYEQY
TRBJ2-5 TRBV20-1 SAGSGTGGQETQY
TRBJ1-2 TRBV4-3 ASSQDLIRQGSYGYT
TRBJ1-1 TRBV29-1 SFYRGVNTEAF
TRBJ1-2 TRBV7-9 ASSLVQGSNYGYT
TRBJ2-5 TRBV6-1 ASSDRTGGRTQY
TRBJ2-7 TRBV2 ASSATENDEQY
TRBJ2-7 TRBV10-3 AISERGRADEQY
TRBJ1-4 TRBV9 ASSHAGGRNEKLF
TRBJ2-7 TRBV6-6 ASSEGRDEQY
TRBJ1-6 TRBV25-1 ASSARFQGFHNSPLH
TRBJ2-7 TRBV7-3 ASSEPDRPFRYEQY
TRBJ1-5 TRBV7-9 ASILELGLNQPQH